This T cell receptor beta chain was retrieved from a study of blood T cells in healthy people across ages. The table lists this clonotype with a few counts. Its antigen is not identified. General study points: Significant beta diversity loss was already apparent by age roughly 44, declining roughly linearly.

CDR1 is MRHNA, CDR2 SNTAGT, per germline. V lost 2 bases and J lost 3, with 5 bases in between. The CDR3 contains 12 residues. Primed by a sample-barcoded 5' primer and a J-beta primer mix, a second PCR proceeded for roughly 7 to 11 cycles. Samples each returned at least 2.5 million CDR3-containing paired-end reads. TCRdb itself ran the 5' RACE reads through MiXCR, one entry per CDR3 protein. The sample includes about 1.6 million distinct CDR3 sequences, 30% to 40% seen only once; the top ten take approximately 10%. Sequenced material: blood. This receptor was identified in a woman in her twenties or thirties in good health. This chain joins TRBV6-4 and TRBJ2-7, with unresolved D. Written as DNA, the CDR3 is TGTGCCAGCAGTGACCCCAACTACGAGCAGTACTTC. It is translated as CASSDPNYEQYF.